This T cell receptor beta chain came from a study of T cells expressing NK-cell markers. Study background: Sorted CD3+CD56+NKG2C+, CD3+CD56+NKG2C- and CD3+CD56-NKG2C+ T cells supplied TCR beta repertoires.

TCRdb reprocessed the 5' RACE reads and reports one entry per CDR3 protein, with no DNA. The sample has roughly 450,000 distinct CDR3 sequences. Germline V gene sequence: CDR1 SNHLY, CDR2 FYNNEI. The CDR3 contains 16 residues. The chain links TRBV2 to TRBJ2-3; TCRdb's D call, TRBD2, is unchecked because there is no DNA. This sequence originates from a woman in her forties or fifties in good health. The sequenced material came from blood T cells: a sorted CD56 or NKG2C T cell subset, CD4+ or CD8+ T cells, or bulk PBMC T cells (not recorded which). The CDR3 loop is CAISESQRTSTDTQYF.